This is a list of T cell receptor beta chains from one sample in a study of shared clonotypes between healthy human individuals. Generated by immunoSEQ multiplex PCR, the TCRdb table keeps only in-frame clones and is missing some. The table lists around 600,000 clones, roughly 95% of them singletons. Specimen: naive CD8+ T cells sorted from blood. The receptor source for this set is a woman in her 30s in good health. Both conserved end residues are part of each CDR3. A D gene is named only where the DNA matches it firmly.

v_call	j_call	d_call	cdr3_aa
TRBV4-1	TRBJ2-7	TRBD2	CASSPLAGGHDEQYF
TRBV29-1	TRBJ2-1	TRBD2	CTGLEYNEQFF
TRBV30	TRBJ2-1	-	CAWSVGDIYNEQFF
TRBV5-4	TRBJ2-1	-	CASSRDSYNEQFF
TRBV5-1	TRBJ2-1	-	CASSLVGYNEQFF
TRBV11-2	TRBJ2-3	TRBD2	CASSLDPSGKTTDTQYF
TRBV28	TRBJ2-7	TRBD1	CASSSGTVPYEQYF
TRBV10-3	TRBJ2-6	-	CAISYGGGGANVLTF
TRBV11-1	TRBJ2-7	-	CASSGRDNYEQYF
TRBV5-1	TRBJ2-2	TRBD1	CASSATGTVNTGELFF
TRBV13	TRBJ2-7	TRBD2	CASSSFGTSGRNEQYF
TRBV15	TRBJ1-4	TRBD1	CATSSGDRGNEKLFF
TRBV9	TRBJ2-5	-	CASSVEGSQETQYF
TRBV7-8	TRBJ1-1	-	CASSLINSLPNTEAFF
TRBV28	TRBJ2-7	-	CASSLGRNSYEQYF
TRBV6-5	TRBJ2-7	TRBD1	CASSYTGQATYEQYF
TRBV11-2	TRBJ2-7	-	CASSYGTPYEQYF
TRBV28	TRBJ2-7	TRBD1	CASSFTGTGSYEQYF
TRBV19	TRBJ2-2	TRBD2	CASSGPPRTSAPGELFF
TRBV7-9	TRBJ2-7	TRBD1	CASSWGQGETYEQYF
TRBV5-4	TRBJ2-1	-	CASSLLDGYNNEQFF
TRBV19	-	-	CASSIDSYSTYEQYF
TRBV30	TRBJ2-7	-	CAWSLKSYEQYF
TRBV6-1	TRBJ2-7	-	CASSDGGRVYEQYF
TRBV19	TRBJ1-1	-	CASTPTPGGETEAFF
TRBV2	TRBJ1-6	-	CASTPVGGADSPLHF
TRBV28	TRBJ1-3	TRBD1	CASSPDREGSGNTIYF
TRBV2	TRBJ2-7	-	CASSGTGLRFSGQYF
TRBV25-1	TRBJ2-7	TRBD2	CASRGTSGRYEQYF
TRBV28	TRBJ1-3	-	CASSFSLRESVSGNTIYF
TRBV5-1	TRBJ2-7	-	CASSLSSSYEQYF
TRBV5-1	TRBJ2-7	-	CASSFTVGAHDRYEQYF
TRBV9	TRBJ2-5	TRBD2	CASSAGTSGTGRETQYF
TRBV11-2	TRBJ2-5	TRBD2	CASSSPAGAGGETQYF
TRBV2	TRBJ1-4	-	CASSDSPGTGSNEKLFF
TRBV4-2	TRBJ2-4	-	CASSSTDVASLAKNIQYF
TRBV19	TRBJ2-1	TRBD2	CASSWKAGAYNEQFF
TRBV5-4	TRBJ2-2	-	CASSLPAGELFF
TRBV13	TRBJ2-4	-	CASSLSLSLGTNTLSGNIQYF
TRBV6-1	TRBJ2-7	-	CASRETYSYEQYF
TRBV27	TRBJ2-3	TRBD2	CASSLYGTSVTDTQYF
TRBV21-1	TRBJ1-5	-	CASSEGDGEQPQHF
TRBV15	TRBJ1-5	-	CATSRFIGEQPQHF
TRBV28	TRBJ2-7	TRBD1	CASSWDRGSYEQYF
TRBV28	TRBJ1-2	-	CASSLIRDGLMGYTF
TRBV28	TRBJ1-4	-	CASSLGWVGGNEKLFF
TRBV18	TRBJ2-7	TRBD1	CASSPDRGSKTYEQYF
TRBV4-1	TRBJ2-7	TRBD2	CASSHLAGGLYEQYF